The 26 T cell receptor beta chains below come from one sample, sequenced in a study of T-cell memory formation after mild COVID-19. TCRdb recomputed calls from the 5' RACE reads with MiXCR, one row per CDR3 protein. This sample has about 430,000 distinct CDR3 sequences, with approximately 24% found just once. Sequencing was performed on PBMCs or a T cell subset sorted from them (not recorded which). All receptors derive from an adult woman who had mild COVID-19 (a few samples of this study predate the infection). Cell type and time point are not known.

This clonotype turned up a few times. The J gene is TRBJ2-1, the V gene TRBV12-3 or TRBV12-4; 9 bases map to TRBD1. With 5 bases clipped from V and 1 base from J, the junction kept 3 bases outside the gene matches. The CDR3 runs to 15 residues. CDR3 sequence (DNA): TGTGCCAGCAGTAGGACAGGGGCGTCCTACAATGAGCAGTTCTTC. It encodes CASSRTGASYNEQFF.

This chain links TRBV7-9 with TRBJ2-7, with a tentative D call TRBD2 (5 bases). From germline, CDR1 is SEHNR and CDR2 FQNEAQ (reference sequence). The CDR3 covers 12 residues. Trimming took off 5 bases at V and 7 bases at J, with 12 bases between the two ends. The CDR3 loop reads CASSLDWEEQYV. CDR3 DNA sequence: TGTGCCAGCAGCCTGGACTGGGAAGAGCAGTACGTC.

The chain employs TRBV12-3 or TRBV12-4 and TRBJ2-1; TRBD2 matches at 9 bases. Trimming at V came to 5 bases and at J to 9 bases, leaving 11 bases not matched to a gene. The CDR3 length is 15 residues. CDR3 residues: CASSQSGGRESEQFF. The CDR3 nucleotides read TGTGCCAGCAGTCAAAGCGGGGGGCGAGAGAGTGAGCAGTTCTTC.

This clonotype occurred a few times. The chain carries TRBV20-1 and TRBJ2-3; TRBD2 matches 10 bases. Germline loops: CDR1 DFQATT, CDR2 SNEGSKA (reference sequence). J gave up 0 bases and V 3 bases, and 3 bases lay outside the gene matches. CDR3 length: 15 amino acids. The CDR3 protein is CSASMTSGSTDTQYF. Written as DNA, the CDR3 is TGCAGTGCTAGTATGACTAGCGGGAGCACAGATACGCAGTATTTT.

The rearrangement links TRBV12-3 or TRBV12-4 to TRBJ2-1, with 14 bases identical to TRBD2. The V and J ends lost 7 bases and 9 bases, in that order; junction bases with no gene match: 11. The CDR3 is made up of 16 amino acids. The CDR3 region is CASTPPTSGRAVEQFF. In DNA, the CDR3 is TGTGCCAGCACCCCCCCGACTAGCGGGAGGGCCGTTGAGCAGTTCTTC.

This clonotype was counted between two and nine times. Written as DNA, the CDR3 is TGCAGTGCTAGAGATCACCTCAACTATGGCTACACCTTC. This codes for CSARDHLNYGYTF. The V gene is TRBV20-1, the J gene TRBJ1-2, with D hard to call. V shed 0 bases and J shed 2 bases, with 7 bases lying between them. The germline V gene encodes CDR1 DFQATT and CDR2 SNEGSKA (reference sequence). The CDR3 runs to 13 residues.

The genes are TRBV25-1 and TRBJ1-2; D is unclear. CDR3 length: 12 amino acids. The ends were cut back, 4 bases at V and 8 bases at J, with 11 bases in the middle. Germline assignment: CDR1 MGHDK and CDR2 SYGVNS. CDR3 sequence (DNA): TGTGCCAGCAGTGGGGATCTGATAGGCTACACCTTC. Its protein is CASSGDLIGYTF.

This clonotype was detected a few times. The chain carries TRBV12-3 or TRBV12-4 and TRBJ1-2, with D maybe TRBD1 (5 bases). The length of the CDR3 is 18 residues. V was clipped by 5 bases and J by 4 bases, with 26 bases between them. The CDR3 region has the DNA TGTGCCAGCAGTAATTTGGGGCCCACACAGGAGATTAGCTATGGCTACACCTTC. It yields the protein CASSNLGPTQEISYGYTF.

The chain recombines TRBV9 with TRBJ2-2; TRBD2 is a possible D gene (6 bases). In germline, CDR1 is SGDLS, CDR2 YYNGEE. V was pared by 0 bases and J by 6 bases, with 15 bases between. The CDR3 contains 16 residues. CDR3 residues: CASSVAGEGFAGELFF. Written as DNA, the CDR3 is TGTGCCAGCAGCGTAGCGGGAGAGGGTTTTGCCGGGGAGCTGTTTTTT.

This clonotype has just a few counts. CDR3 DNA: TGTGCCAGCAGCCCGCTAGCGGGGGGCCGGGGTGAGCAGTTCTTC. Amino acids: CASSPLAGGRGEQFF. The J gene is TRBJ2-1, the V gene TRBV3-1; 11 nucleotides line up with TRBD2. From germline, CDR1 is LGHDT and CDR2 YNNKEL (reference sequence). Trimming at V came to 4 bases and at J to 9 bases, leaving 8 bases not matched to a gene. The CDR3 is 15 amino acids.

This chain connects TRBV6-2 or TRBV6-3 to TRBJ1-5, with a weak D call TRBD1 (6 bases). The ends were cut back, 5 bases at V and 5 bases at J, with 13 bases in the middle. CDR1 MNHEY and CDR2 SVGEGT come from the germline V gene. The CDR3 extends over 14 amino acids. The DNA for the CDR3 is TGTGCCAGCAGTCGTGCACAGGGATATCAGCCCCAGCATTTT. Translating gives CASSRAQGYQPQHF.

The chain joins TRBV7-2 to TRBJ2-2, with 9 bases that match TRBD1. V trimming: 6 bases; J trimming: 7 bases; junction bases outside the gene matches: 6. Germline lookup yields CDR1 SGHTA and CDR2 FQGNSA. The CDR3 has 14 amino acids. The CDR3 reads CASRTGQGYGELFF. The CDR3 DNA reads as TGTGCCAGCAGAACGGGACAGGGCTACGGGGAGCTGTTTTTT. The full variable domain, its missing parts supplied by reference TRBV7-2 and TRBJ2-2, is GAGVSQSPSNKVTEKGKDVELRCDPISGHTALYWYRQSLGQGLEFLIYFQGNSAPDKSGLPSDRFSAERTGGSVSTLTIQRTQQEDSAVYLCASRTGQGYGELFFGEGSRLTVL.

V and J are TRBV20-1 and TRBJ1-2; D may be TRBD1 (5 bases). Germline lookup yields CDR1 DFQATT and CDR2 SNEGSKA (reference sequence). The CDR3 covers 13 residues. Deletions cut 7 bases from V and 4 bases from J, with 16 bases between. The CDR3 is CSVHPGTGYGYTF. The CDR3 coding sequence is TGCAGTGTCCATCCTGGGACGGGCTATGGCTACACCTTC.

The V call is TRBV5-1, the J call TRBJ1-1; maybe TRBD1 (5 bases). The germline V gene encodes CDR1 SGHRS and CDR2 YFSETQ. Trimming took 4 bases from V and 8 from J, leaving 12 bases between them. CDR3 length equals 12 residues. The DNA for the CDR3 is TGCGCCAGCAGCACCCACCGGGGGGAAGCTTTCTTT. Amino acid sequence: CASSTHRGEAFF.

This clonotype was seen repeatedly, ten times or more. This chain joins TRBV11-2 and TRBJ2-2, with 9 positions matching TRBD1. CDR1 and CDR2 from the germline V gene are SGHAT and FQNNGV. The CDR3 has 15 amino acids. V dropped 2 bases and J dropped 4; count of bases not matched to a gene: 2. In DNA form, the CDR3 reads TGTGCCAGCAGCTTAAAGACAGGGGGCACCGGGGAGCTGTTTTTT. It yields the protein CASSLKTGGTGELFF.

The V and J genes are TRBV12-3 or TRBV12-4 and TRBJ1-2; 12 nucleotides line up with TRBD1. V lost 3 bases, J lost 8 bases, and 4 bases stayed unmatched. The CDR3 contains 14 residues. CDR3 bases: TGTGCCAGCAGTTTCGGGACAGGGGGCTGGGGCTACACCTTC. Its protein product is CASSFGTGGWGYTF.

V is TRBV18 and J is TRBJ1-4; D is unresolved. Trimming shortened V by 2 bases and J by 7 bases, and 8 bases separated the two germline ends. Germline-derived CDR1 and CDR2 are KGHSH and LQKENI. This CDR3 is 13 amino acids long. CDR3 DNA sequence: TGTGCCAGCTCACCAGTCGAAGGTGAAAAACTGTTTTTT. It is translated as CASSPVEGEKLFF.

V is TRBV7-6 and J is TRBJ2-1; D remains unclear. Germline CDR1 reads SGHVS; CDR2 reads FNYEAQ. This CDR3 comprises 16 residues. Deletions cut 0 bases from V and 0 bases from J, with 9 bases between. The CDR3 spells CASSLAVGGSYNEQFF. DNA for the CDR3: TGTGCCAGCAGCTTAGCTGTGGGTGGCTCCTACAATGAGCAGTTCTTC.

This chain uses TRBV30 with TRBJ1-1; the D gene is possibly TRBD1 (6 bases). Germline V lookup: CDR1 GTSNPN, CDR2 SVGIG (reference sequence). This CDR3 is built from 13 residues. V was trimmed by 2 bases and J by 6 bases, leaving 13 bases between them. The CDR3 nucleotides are TGTGCCTGGAGTTACTGGGGGGGGCCTGAAGCTTTCTTT. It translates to CAWSYWGGPEAFF.

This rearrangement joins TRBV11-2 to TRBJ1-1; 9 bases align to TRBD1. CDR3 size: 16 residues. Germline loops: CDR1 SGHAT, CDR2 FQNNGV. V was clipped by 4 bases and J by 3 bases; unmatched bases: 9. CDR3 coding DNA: TGTGCCAGCAGCTGGCGACAGGGGGAGTCGGACACTGAAGCTTTCTTT. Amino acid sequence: CASSWRQGESDTEAFF.

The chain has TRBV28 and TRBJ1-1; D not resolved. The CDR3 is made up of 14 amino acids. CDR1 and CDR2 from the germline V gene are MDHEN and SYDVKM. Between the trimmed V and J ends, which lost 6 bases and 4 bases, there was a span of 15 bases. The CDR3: CASRRAGVGTEAFF. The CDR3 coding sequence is TGTGCCAGCAGGCGCGCCGGGGTGGGCACTGAAGCTTTCTTT. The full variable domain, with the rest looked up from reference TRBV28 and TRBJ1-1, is DVKVTQSSRYLVKRTGEKVFLECVQDMDHENMFWYRQDPGLGLRLIYFSYDVKMKEKGDIPEGYSVSREKKERFSLILESASTNQTSMYLCASRRAGVGTEAFFGQGTRLTVV.

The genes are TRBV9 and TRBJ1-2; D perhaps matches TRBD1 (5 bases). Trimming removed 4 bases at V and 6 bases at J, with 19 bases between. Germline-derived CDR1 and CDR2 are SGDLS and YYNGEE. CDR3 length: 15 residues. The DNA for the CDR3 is TGTGCCAGCAGCCCATCTCTGGGGGGGTTCGATGGCTACACCTTC. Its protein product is CASSPSLGGFDGYTF.

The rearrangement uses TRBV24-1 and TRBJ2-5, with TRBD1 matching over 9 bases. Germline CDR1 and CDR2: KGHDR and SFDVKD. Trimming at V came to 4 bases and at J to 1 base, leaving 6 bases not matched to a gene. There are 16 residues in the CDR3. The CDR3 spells CATSEGTGTFQETQYF. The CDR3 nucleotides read TGTGCCACCAGTGAAGGGACAGGGACCTTCCAAGAGACCCAGTACTTC.

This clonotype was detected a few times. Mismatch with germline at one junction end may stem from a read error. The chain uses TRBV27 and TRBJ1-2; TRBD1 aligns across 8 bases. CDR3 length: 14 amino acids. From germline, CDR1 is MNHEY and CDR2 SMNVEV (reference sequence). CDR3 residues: CASRRTGTNYGYTF. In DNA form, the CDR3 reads TGTGCCAGCAGACGGACAGGGACTAATTATGGCTACACCTTC.

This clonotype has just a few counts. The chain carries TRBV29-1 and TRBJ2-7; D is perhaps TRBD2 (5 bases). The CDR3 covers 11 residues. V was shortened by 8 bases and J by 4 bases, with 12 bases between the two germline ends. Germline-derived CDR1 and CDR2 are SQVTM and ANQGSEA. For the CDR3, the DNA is TGCAGCACGAAGAGGGATTACGAGCAGTACTTC. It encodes CSTKRDYEQYF.

The CDR3 protein is CSAAEGGDTEAFF. The CDR3 coding sequence is TGCAGTGCCGCAGAGGGGGGGGACACTGAAGCTTTCTTT. The V call is TRBV20-1, the J call TRBJ1-1; TRBD1 might be the D (6 bases). The germline V gene encodes CDR1 DFQATT and CDR2 SNEGSKA (reference sequence). This CDR3 has 13 residues. Trimming cost V 6 bases and J 3 bases, with 14 bases left between them.